This TCR beta chain was profiled in a study of OX40 agonist ivuxolimab in advanced cancers. Study-level information: With a range of about 23 to 90, age averaged about 58 years, and about 83% were male.

The CDR3 is 15 residues long. Germline CDR1 reads MNHEY; CDR2 reads SVGAGI. The V segment lost 6 bases and the J segment 6 bases; nucleotides outside the gene matches: 8. Sequenced by immunoSEQ multiplex PCR; TCRdb stores in-frame clones only, minus some. The sample consists of around 60,000 clones, 80% to 95% of them appearing once. This TCR was sampled from an adult with an advanced solid tumor such as melanoma, head and neck, liver or kidney cancer. This material consisted of CD4+ or CD8+ T cells sorted from blood, taken in a trial of the OX40 agonist ivuxolimab. The rearrangement joins TRBV6-5 to TRBJ2-1; 10 bases align to TRBD2. CDR3 in amino acids: CASSLLAGGGNEQFF. As DNA, the CDR3 is TGTGCCAGCAGCCTCTTAGCGGGAGGTGGCAATGAGCAGTTCTTC.